The subject of this entry is one T cell receptor beta chain. This clone turned up a few times. Its recognized antigen is unknown. Base qualities are not at hand, and no much larger clone is one base apart. In total, approximately 700 healthy bone marrow donors made up the cohort. At the time of sampling, all cohort members were nominally healthy, though unrecorded immune exposures were likely present. The donor was CMV seronegative and was included in the group of a few hundred seronegative cohort members. A peripheral blood sample was provided by each donor, and peripheral blood mononuclear cells were used for TCR beta sequencing. Genomic DNA extraction from the blood cell samples was performed with the Qiagen DNeasy Blood Extraction Kit. Library creation used the immunoSEQ multiplex PCR assay. For the multiplex PCR, a mixture combining 60 forward primers for TCR Vbeta segments and 13 reverse primers for TCR Jbeta segments was used. The CDR3 region of rearranged TCR beta genes was amplified from genomic DNA with a multiplex PCR assay. On the Illumina HiSeq System, the amplified TCR beta libraries were sequenced as 87-base-pair reads. From the authors' description of their analysis: A later analysis tallied about 77 million unique TCR beta chains across the 700 or so repertoires, and around 12 million of those chains were shared by two or more donors. A nearest-neighbor algorithm error-corrected the raw reads and collapsed the reads into unique sequences, merging closely related sequences to remove PCR and sequencing errors. CDR3 sequences were aligned to IMGT reference sequences to assign V, D and J gene segments. For a sequence to be retained, a match of at least six nucleotides was required to both a V gene segment and a J gene segment. Rearrangements were classified as productive when the CDR3 lacked stop codons and remained in frame with V and J, and all other rearrangements were classified as non-productive. Following IMGT convention, CDR3 was defined as the stretch from the second conserved V-encoded cysteine up to the conserved J-encoded phenylalanine. Sequences without an unambiguous match to a single V gene segment were excluded from the earlier analysis of several hundred of the donors. In an earlier analysis of 500 to 750 of the donors, V segments were called functional above 56.7% productive rearrangements and were called segregating when the between-donor standard deviation exceeded 5%. A statistical classification framework was developed to diagnose cytomegalovirus status using the catalog of TCR beta chain sequences. In a later analysis, V and J genes were assigned by comparing TCR nucleotide sequences against IMGT/GENE-DB human TR gene sequences. The TCRdist pipeline was used in a later analysis to assign CDR3 sequences and most-parsimonious VDJ recombination scenarios. In a later analysis, each TCR beta chain was defined by its CDR3 amino acid sequence together with its V-gene family, and reads without a unique V-gene family were excluded. As a way to deal with suspected cross-contamination and a sequencing artifact, a later analysis dropped more than 500 nucleotide sequences that were highly shared and had low generation probability. A later analysis calculated a clonal expansion index for each public chain from normalized within-repertoire ranks of inferred template counts. In a later analysis, generation probabilities were computed using a VDJ recombination model fitted to out-of-frame rearrangements, and the results were checked against IGoR. In a later analysis, TCR-TCR, TCR-HLA and TCR-CMV co-occurrence was scored with hypergeometric tests, and a repertoire-size bias correction was applied to TCR pairs. A later analysis estimated false discovery rates by permuting HLA or CMV assignments 20 times. In a later analysis, co-occurring TCRs were grouped using DBSCAN, and TCRdist sequence similarity was added for clustering within HLA-allele-positive subsets. Co-occurrence clustering excluded repertoires with fewer than 30,000 or more than 120,000 public chains, plus five with anomalous nucleotide sharing. What TCRdb holds here is the immuneACCESS table cut down to in-frame rearrangements. Part of the clones is not present; checked against another copy, under half of the missing clones reflect an unresolved V gene, and the others are unexplained. V and J calls and clone size follow that table, whereas D and trimming were derived from the DNA. The sample table shows 180,000 or so clones, and roughly 87% are seen once. In total, the top ten clones hold less than 2% of the sample.

CDR3 length: 15 amino acids, cysteine to phenylalanine. Only CDR3 DNA is held: 45 bases, read in frame from base 1. V loses 5 bases of germline sequence and J loses 1 base, and the interval between the two ends is 14 bases. Per the germline V gene (reference sequence), MNHEY is the CDR1 and SMNVEV is the CDR2. This entry is derived from a study of cytomegalovirus exposure and HLA in healthy donors (dated by TCRdb to about 2017). Study-level background: An earlier analysis of several hundred of the donors reported about 290 Gb of sequence data and 117 million unique TCR beta sequences from some 180 million T cells. A later analysis re-examined previously published TCR beta repertoires from hundreds of donors and added high-resolution HLA genotyping to investigate patterns of TCR occurrence. The study combined high-throughput TCR immunosequencing, statistical association of individual TCRs with disease status, and machine learning to predict cytomegalovirus infection status. An early release covering some 640 HLA-typed donors comprised about 300 gigabases of sequencing data and 85 million or so unique TCR sequences. Besides the first cohort of some 670 subjects, a separate validation cohort made up of over a hundred different subjects was used. Every discovery cohort repertoire had been produced on one sequencing platform. A later genetic analysis took genome-wide SNP genotypes for about 55% of the 666 donors and used that subset as a discovery cohort. The number of donors typed differed by locus, with roughly 620-630 for A, B, C, DRB1 and DQB1, 522 for DQA1, about 610 for DPA1, and around 460 for DPB1. A handful of DR-DQ haplotypes were treated as single units for association and clustering because of strong linkage in the cohort. The study used immunosequencing to profile the T cell repertoires of more than 650 subjects and linked those repertoires to cytomegalovirus serostatus. Among 300 to 450 genotyped donors of the cohort, an average of 235,054 unique TCR beta nucleotide sequences were sequenced per donor, approximately 20% of them non-productive. HLA typing covered class I and class II loci at four-digit resolution. Among the approximately 420 genotyped donors, approximately 82% belonged to the genetic ancestry cluster associated with self-reported Caucasian donors. The study aimed to test whether cataloging public T cell receptors could reveal signatures of past pathogen exposure. To decide whether each TCR beta V gene segment behaved as functional or pseudogenic, an earlier analysis of some 580 of the donors relied on high-throughput TCR beta sequencing. Rather than using new phenotypic data, the later analysis identified candidate immune exposures from TCR beta sequences and from how often those sequences occurred across donors. Donor age, sex, ethnicity and CMV serostatus were collected together with the repertoire data.

General study outcomes and caveats: In a later analysis, HLA-associated TCR beta chains were found to be more clonally expanded and to have lower generation probabilities than equally common non-associated chains. While some public TCRs were present in many individuals, most TCR sequences turned up only very rarely across donors. Some IMGT-functional V segments, including TRBV6-2 and TRBV6-3, could not be distinguished by the 87-base-pair reads and were therefore excluded. Because HLA typing was unavailable for some donors at each locus, only the typed subset was used in association tests. Cytomegalovirus status was reported to be diagnosed by the classifier with high specificity and sensitivity in both the original and validation cohorts. A further reported finding was that TCR beta sequences accurately predicted the HLA-A and HLA-B alleles for most subjects in the first cohort. In vitro tests confirmed that a few of the cytomegalovirus-associated TCR beta chains recognize cytomegalovirus antigens. A later analysis found that most CMV-associated TCR beta chains appeared HLA-restricted, with HLA associations seemingly driven largely by CMV exposure. The authors suggested that the approach could potentially be generalized to other disease states and immunological phenotypes. Assigning TCR associations to individual alleles was difficult when HLA alleles, especially DR and DQ, strongly co-occurred. The study listed 164 TCR beta chains as associated with cytomegalovirus. Specific HLA alleles were associated with 16,951 TCR beta sequences at a false discovery rate of 0.05 in a later analysis. According to a later analysis, parvovirus B19, influenza, CMV and Epstein-Barr virus appeared linked to several top co-occurrence clusters. A cluster of highly shared sequence variants was judged likely to represent a technical artifact of the sequencing pipeline. Compared with the approximately 670-donor mean, donors in an Asian-associated ancestry cluster had fewer N-insertions in productive TCRs, according to a later genetic analysis. Because counts were too low, fewer than 20 rarely observed V segments, including chromosome 9 orphons, were excluded from the earlier analysis of 587 of the donors. Only TCR beta chains were sequenced in this cohort, and the absence of alpha or paired-chain data limited detectable features. The presence/absence analyses assumed that sequencing depth was roughly uniform across donors, and that assumption may not be true. Linkage disequilibrium might explain the correlated functional status among segregating V segments, but an unknown experimental factor could not be ruled out. For the cohort, immune exposure information was limited to CMV serostatus. V-gene and J-gene trimming of TCR beta chains was associated with a missense DCLRE1C variant in a later genetic analysis, and the association was replicated in an independent cohort. In an earlier analysis of 587 of the donors, most TCR beta V segments appeared in productive rearrangements about 87% or about 30% of the time, broadly matching IMGT annotations. In a later analysis, the rate of TCR association differed among HLA loci, with DRB1 alleles having the most associated TCRs and HLA-C alleles having the fewest.

The chain employs TRBV27 and TRBJ1-1; the D gene identity is not certain. The sequenced sample consisted of PBMCs. The clonotype originates from a middle-aged man in good health and CMV-seronegative. The CDR3 protein sequence reads: CASSVRPGGNTEAFF. The DNA is as follows: TGTGCCAGCAGTGTCCGCCCCGGAGGGAACACTGAAGCTTTCTTT.